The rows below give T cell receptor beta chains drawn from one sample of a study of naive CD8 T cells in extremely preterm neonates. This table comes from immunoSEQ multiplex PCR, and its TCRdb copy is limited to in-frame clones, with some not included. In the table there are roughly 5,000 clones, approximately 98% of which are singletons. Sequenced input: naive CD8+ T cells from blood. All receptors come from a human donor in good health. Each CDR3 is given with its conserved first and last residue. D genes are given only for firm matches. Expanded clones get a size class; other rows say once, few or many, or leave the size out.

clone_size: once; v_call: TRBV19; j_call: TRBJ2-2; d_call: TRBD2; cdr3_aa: CASITRLAGATGELFF; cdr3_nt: TGTGCCAGTATCACCCGACTAGCGGGAGCGACCGGGGAGCTGTTTTTT
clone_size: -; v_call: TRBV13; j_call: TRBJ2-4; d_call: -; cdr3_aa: CASSPGFGKNIQYF; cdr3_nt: TGTGCCAGCAGCCCAGGGTTTGGCAAAAACATTCAGTACTTC
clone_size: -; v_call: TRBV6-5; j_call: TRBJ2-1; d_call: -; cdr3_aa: CASRPQGYADEQFF; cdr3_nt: TGTGCCAGCAGGCCACAGGGATACGCCGATGAGCAGTTCTTC
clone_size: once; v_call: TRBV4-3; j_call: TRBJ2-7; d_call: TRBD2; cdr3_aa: CASSQESLAGGAYEQYF; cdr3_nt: TGCGCCAGCAGCCAAGAATCACTAGCGGGAGGGGCCTACGAGCAGTACTTC
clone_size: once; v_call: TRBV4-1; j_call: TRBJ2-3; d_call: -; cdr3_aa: CASSPDGGEGDTQYF; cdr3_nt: TGCGCCAGCAGCCCCGACGGGGGAGAGGGGGATACGCAGTATTTT
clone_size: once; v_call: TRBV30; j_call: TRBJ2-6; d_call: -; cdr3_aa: CAWSHRNSGANVLTF; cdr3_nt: TGTGCCTGGAGCCACAGGAACTCTGGGGCCAACGTCCTGACTTTC
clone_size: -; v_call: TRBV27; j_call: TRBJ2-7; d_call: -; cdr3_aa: CASSLLGQSYEQYF; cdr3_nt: TGTGCCAGCAGTTTACTAGGACAGTCCTACGAGCAGTACTTC
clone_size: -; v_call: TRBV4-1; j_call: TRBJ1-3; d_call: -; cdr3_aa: CASSLTGGAGNTIYF; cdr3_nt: TGCGCCAGCAGCCTTACGGGGGGGGCGGGGAACACCATATATTTT
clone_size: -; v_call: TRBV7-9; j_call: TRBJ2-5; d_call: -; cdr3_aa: CASGSEEGFGETQYF; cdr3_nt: TGTGCCAGCGGTTCGGAGGAAGGGTTCGGCGAGACCCAGTACTTC
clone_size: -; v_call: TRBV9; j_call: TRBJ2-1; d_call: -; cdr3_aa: CASSLQRAGIMNEQFF; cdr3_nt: TGTGCCAGCAGCCTACAACGGGCCGGGATCATGAATGAGCAGTTCTTC
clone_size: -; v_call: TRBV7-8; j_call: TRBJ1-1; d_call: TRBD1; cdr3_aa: CASSSPGGHNEAFF; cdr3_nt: TGTGCCAGCAGTTCCCCAGGGGGGCATAATGAAGCTTTCTTT
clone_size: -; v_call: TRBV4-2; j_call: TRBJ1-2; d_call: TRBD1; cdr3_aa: CASSLSGTDNYGYTF; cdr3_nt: TGTGCCAGCAGCCTTTCCGGGACAGATAACTATGGCTACACCTTC
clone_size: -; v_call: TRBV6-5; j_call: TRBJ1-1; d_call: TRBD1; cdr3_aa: CASSRQGLNTEAFF; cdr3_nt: TGTGCCAGCAGCCGACAGGGCCTGAACACTGAAGCTTTCTTT
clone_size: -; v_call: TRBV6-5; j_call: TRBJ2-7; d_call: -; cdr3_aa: CASSYSAGPYEQYF; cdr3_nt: TGTGCCAGCAGTTACTCGGCGGGACCCTACGAGCAGTACTTC